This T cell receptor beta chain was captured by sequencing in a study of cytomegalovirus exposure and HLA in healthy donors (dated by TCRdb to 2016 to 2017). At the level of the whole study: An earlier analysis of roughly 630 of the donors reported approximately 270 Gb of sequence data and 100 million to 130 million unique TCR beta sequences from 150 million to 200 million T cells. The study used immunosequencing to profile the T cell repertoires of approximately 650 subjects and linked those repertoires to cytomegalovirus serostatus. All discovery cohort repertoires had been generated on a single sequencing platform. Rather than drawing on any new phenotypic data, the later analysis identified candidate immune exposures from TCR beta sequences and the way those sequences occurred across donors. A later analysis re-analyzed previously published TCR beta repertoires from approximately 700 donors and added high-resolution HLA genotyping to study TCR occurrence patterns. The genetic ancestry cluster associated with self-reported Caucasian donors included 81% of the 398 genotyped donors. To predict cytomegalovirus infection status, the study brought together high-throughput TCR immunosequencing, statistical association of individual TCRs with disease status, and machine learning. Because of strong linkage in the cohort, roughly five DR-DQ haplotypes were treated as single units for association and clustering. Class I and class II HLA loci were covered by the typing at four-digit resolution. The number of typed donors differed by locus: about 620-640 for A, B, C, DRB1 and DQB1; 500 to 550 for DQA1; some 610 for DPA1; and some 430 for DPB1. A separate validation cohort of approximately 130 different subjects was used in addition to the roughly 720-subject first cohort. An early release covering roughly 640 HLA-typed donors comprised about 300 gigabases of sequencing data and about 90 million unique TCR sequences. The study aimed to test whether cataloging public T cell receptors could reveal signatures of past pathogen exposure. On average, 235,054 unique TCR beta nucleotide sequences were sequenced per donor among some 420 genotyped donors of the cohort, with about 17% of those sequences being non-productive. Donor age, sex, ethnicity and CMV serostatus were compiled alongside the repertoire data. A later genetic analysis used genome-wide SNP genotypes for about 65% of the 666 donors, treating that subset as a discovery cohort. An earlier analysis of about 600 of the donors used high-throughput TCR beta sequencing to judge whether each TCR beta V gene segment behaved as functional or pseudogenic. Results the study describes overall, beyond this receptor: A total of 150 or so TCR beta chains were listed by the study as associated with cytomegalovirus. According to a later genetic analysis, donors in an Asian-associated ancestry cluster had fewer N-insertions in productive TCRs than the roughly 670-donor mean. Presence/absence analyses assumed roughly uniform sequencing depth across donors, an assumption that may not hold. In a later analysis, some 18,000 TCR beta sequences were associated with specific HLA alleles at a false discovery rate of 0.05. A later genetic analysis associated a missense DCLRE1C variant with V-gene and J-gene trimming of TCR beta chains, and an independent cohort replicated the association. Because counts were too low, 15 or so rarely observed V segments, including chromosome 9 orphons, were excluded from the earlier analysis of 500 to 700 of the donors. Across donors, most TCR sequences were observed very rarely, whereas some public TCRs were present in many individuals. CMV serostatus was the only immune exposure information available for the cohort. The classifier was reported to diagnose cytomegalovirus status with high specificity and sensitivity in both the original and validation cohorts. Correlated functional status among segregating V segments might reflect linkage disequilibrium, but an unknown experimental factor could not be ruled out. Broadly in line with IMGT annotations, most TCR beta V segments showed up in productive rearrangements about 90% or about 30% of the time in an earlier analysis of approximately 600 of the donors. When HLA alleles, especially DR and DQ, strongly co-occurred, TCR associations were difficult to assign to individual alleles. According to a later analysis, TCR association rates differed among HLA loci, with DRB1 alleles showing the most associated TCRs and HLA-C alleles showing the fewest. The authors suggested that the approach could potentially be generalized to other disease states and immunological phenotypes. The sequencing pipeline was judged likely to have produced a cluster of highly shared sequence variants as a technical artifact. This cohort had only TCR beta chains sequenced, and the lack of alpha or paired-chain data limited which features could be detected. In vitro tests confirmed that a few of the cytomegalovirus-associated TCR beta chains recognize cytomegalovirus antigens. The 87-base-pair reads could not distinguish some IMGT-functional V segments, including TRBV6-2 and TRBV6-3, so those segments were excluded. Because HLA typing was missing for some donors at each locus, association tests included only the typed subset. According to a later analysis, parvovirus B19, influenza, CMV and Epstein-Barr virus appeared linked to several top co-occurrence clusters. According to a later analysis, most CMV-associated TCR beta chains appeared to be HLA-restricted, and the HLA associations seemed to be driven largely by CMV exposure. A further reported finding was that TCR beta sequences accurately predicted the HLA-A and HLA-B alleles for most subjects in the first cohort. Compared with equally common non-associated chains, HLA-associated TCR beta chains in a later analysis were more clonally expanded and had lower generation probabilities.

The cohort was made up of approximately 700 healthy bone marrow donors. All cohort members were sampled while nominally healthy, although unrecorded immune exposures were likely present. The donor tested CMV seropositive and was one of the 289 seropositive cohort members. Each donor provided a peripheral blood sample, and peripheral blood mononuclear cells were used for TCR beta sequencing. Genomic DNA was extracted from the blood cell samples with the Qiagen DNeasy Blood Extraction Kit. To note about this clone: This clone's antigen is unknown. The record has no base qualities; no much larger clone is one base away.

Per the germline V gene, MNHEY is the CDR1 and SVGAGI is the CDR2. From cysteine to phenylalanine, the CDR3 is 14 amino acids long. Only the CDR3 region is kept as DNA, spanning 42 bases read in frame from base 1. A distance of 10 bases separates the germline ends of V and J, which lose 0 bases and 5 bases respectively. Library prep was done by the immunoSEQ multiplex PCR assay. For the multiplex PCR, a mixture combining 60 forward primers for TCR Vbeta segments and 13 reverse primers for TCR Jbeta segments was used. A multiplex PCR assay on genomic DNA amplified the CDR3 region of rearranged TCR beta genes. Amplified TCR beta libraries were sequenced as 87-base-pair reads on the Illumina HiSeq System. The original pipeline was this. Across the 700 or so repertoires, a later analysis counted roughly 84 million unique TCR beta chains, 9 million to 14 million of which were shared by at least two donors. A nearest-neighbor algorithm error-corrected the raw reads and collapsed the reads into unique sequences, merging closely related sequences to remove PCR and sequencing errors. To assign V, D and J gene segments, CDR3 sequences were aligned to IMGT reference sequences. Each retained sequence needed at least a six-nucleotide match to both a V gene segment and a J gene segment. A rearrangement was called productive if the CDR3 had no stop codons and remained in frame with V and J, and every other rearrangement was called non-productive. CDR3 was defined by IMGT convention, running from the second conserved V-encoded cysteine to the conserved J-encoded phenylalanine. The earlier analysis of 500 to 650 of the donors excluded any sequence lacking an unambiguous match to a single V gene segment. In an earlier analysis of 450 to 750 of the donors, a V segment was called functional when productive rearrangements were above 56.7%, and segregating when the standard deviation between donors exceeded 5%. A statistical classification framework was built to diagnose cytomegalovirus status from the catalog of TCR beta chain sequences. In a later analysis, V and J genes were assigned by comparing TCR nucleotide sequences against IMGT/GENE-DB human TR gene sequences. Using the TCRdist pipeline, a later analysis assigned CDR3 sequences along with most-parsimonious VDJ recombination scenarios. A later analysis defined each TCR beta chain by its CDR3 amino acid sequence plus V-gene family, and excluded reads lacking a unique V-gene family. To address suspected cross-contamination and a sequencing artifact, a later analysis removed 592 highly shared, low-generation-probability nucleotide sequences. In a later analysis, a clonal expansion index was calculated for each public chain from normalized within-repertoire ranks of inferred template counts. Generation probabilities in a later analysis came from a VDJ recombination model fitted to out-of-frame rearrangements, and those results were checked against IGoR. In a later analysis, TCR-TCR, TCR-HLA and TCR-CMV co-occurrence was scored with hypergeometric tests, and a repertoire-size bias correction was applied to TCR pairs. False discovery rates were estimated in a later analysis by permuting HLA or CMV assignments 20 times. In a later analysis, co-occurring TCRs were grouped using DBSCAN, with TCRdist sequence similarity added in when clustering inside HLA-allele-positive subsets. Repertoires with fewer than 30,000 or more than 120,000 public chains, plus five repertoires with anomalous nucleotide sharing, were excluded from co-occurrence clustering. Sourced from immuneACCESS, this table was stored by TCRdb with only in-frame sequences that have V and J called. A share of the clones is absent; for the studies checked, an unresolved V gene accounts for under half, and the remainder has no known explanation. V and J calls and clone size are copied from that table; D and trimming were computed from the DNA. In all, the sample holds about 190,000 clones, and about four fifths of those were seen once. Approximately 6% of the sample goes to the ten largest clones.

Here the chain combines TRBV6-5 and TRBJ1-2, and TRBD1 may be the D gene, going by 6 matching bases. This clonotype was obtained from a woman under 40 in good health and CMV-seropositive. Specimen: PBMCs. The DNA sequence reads TGTGCCAGCAGTTACTCAGGGGGAGAATATGGCTACACCTTC. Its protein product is CASSYSGGEYGYTF.